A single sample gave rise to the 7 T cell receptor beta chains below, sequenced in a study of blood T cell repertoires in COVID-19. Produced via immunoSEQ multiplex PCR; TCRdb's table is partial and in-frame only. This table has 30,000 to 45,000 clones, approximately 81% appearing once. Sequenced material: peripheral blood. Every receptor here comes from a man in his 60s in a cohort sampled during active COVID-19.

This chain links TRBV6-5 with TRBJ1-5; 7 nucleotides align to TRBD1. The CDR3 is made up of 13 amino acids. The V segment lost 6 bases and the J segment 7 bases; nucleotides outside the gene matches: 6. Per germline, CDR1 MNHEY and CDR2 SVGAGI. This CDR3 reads CASRPDRIQPQHF. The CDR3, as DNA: TGTGCCAGCAGACCGGACAGGATCCAGCCCCAGCATTTT.

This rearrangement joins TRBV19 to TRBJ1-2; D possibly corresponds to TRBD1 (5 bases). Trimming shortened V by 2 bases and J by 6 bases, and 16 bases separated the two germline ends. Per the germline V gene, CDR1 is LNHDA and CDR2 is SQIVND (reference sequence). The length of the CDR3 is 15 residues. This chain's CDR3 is CASSILEGAGDGYTF. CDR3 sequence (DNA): TGTGCCAGTAGTATATTGGAGGGCGCGGGGGATGGCTACACCTTC.

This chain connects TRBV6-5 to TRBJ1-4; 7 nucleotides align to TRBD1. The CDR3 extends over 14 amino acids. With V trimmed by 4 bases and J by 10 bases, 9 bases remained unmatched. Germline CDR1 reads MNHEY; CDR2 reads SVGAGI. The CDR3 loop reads CASSSTRGARKLFF. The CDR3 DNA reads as TGTGCCAGCAGTTCGACCAGGGGGGCGAGAAAACTGTTTTTT.

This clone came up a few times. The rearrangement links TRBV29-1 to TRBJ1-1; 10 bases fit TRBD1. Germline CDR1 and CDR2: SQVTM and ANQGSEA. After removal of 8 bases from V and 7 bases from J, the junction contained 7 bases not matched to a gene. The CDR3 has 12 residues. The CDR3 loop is CSTRQGANEAFF. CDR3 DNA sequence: TGCAGCACCAGACAGGGGGCGAATGAAGCTTTCTTT.

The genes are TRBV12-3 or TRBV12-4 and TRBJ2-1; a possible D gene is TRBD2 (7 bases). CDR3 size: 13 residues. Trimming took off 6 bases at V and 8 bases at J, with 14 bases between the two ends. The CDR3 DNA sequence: TGTGCCAGCAGACTTGGGGGGGCCTATGAGCAGTTCTTC. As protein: CASRLGGAYEQFF.

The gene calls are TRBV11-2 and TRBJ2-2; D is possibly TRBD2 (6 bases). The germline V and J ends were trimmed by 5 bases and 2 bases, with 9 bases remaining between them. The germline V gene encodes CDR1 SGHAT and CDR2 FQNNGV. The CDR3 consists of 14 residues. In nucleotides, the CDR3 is TGTGCCAGCAGCCCCGGGGGAAACACCGGGGAGCTGTTTTTT. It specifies CASSPGGNTGELFF.

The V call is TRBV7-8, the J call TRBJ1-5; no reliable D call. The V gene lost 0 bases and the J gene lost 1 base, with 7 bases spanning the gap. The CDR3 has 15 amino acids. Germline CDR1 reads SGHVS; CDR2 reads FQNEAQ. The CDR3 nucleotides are TGTGCCAGCAGCTTAGCACCGGGGAGCAATCAGCCCCAGCATTTT. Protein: CASSLAPGSNQPQHF.